This T cell receptor beta chain was observed in a study of T cells after yellow fever vaccination. Study-wide points: Abundant clonotypes from the bulk population could have been carried over as contaminants into FACS-sorted repertoires. Reappearing after the booster were most of the clones from primary vaccination (approximately 96% CD4, 88% CD8). Across the CD4 and CD8 compartments, a small share of clonotypes was present in both.

The germline V gene has CDR1 MGHDK and CDR2 SYGVNS. V lost 1 base and J 0 bases, leaving 13 bases between the germline ends. This CDR3 comprises 17 residues. This clonotype appeared a few times. Its antigen remains unknown. It was through 5'RACE template switching that TCR cDNA was made, with a universal primer site and UMIs added. TCRdb called the 5' RACE reads again in MiXCR, with one record for every CDR3 protein. The sample includes some 560,000 distinct CDR3 sequences, approximately 21% of them seen just once. The genes are TRBV25-1 and TRBJ2-1; tentative D call: TRBD1 (5 bases). The sequenced sample was PBMCs, obtained 15 days after the yellow fever booster vaccination. The TCR was taken from a man aged 25 to 40 who received the YFV17D yellow fever vaccine. The CDR3 here is CASSEFLGDSSYNEQFF. DNA of the CDR3: TGTGCCAGCAGTGAATTCCTCGGTGACAGCTCCTACAATGAGCAGTTCTTC.